The sequence of this T cell receptor beta chain was determined in a study of response to subunit inactivated influenza vaccine. Each CDR3 protein gets one entry after TCRdb re-called the RT-PCR reads with MiXCR. The sample has hundreds of thousands of distinct CDR3 sequences, 12% to 15% seen once. The V end lost 6 bases, the J end lost 1 base, and 9 bases lay between the germline ends. CDR3 length: 13 amino acids. Germline CDR1 and CDR2: SGHRS and YFSETQ. The chain employs TRBV5-1 and TRBJ2-3; D ambiguous. The sample was PBMCs from blood, taken around two weeks before vaccination. The source of this sequence is a man in his forties or fifties who received an inactivated influenza vaccine. The CDR3 region is CASIMPGTDTQYF. The CDR3, as DNA: TGCGCCAGCATAATGCCGGGCACAGATACGCAGTATTTT.